The 7 T cell receptor beta chains listed next were all sequenced from one sample in a study of cytomegalovirus exposure and HLA in healthy donors. Both 60 Vbeta primers and 13 Jbeta primers went into the PCR. Repertoires were generated with immunoSEQ multiplex PCR, while TCRdb's copy carries only in-frame clones and drops some. The sample includes 150,000 to 200,000 clones, about 80% of them seen just once. The sample was PBMCs. These receptors came from a woman aged 40 to 50 in good health and CMV-seronegative.

The chain uses TRBV11-2 and TRBJ2-7; possibly TRBD2 for D (5 bases). V lost 5 bases to trimming and J lost 2 bases, with 16 bases between them. Germline values: CDR1 SGHAT, CDR2 FQNNGV. The CDR3 loop spans 15 amino acids. The CDR3 nucleotides are TGTGCCAGCAGCCCTATCCGGGGAAGGGCCTACGAGCAGTACTTC. It is translated as CASSPIRGRAYEQYF.

This rearrangement joins TRBV6-5 to TRBJ2-7, with TRBD1 matching 8 bases. V shed 7 bases, J shed 9 bases, and the junction held 14 bases outside the gene matches. This CDR3 is built from 14 residues. Germline CDR1 and CDR2: MNHEY and SVGAGI. The CDR3 sequence is CASKAGQDLSVQYF. The CDR3 DNA reads as TGTGCCAGCAAGGCGGGACAGGACCTGAGTGTGCAGTACTTC.

This clone has a single count. Other DNA sequences in the sample encode the same CDR3. The CDR3, as DNA: TGTGCCAGCAGTGAACTAGCGGGTAGCACAGATACGCAGTATTTT. This translates into CASSELAGSTDTQYF. The chain carries TRBV6-4 and TRBJ2-3, with 9 bases that match TRBD2. V lost 3 bases, J lost 0 bases, and 1 base stayed unmatched. The CDR3 is made up of 15 amino acids. Germline loops: CDR1 MRHNA, CDR2 SNTAGT.

The chain couples TRBV6-6 to TRBJ2-1; D might be TRBD1 (6 bases). The length of the CDR3 is 15 residues. Germline CDR1 and CDR2: MNHNY and SVGAGI (reference sequence). V lost 2 bases to trimming and J lost 6 bases, with 14 bases between them. For the CDR3, the DNA is TGTGCCAGCAGTTACGCACAGGGACCAAGCAATGAGCAGTTCTTC. Translated, it gives CASSYAQGPSNEQFF.

The rearrangement links TRBV7-8 to TRBJ2-7; the match to TRBD1 covers 7 bases. The V and J ends lost 5 bases and 0 bases, in that order; junction bases with no gene match: 10. The CDR3 sequence is 16 residues long. Per the germline V gene, CDR1 is SGHVS and CDR2 is FQNEAQ. In DNA, the CDR3 is TGTGCCAGCAGCGTCCCCCAGGGACAGAGCTCCTACGAGCAGTACTTC. This gives the protein CASSVPQGQSSYEQYF.

The chain is built from TRBV2 and TRBJ2-3, with D possibly matching TRBD2 (5 bases). V lost 8 bases, J lost 2 bases, and 14 bases lay in between. CDR1 is SNHLY and CDR2 is FYNNEI in the germline V gene. CDR3 length: 14 residues. This CDR3 reads CASASDYATDTQYF. The CDR3 bases are TGTGCCAGCGCATCTGACTATGCCACAGATACGCAGTATTTT.

V usage is TRBV25-1 and J usage is TRBJ2-3; weak D call: TRBD2 (6 bases). Germline CDR1 MGHDK, CDR2 SYGVNS. Trimming took 4 bases from V and 5 from J, leaving 16 bases between them. This CDR3 has 15 amino acids. The CDR3 DNA is TGTGCCAGCAGTGTCCAAGGAGGGCCCGGAGATACGCAGTATTTT. It yields the protein CASSVQGGPGDTQYF.